This T cell receptor (beta chain) was sequenced for a study of T cells in Graves' hyperthyroidism and ophthalmopathy. Clinical Activity Scores of at least 3, NOSPECS grades of at least 4 and durations under 3 months characterized ophthalmopathy patients. Amplification targeted TCR beta CDR3 regions from RNA transcripts. Carried out on the TCR CDR3, a first-round RT-PCR used the HTBI primer set. TCRdb processed the multiplex PCR reads anew with MiXCR; each CDR3 protein has one entry. The data contain hundreds of thousands of distinct CDR3 sequences, roughly 22% of them singletons. Per the germline V gene, CDR1 is SNHLY and CDR2 is FYNNEI. The ends lost 3 bases at V and 5 bases at J; junction bases unmatched: 9. This CDR3 comprises 15 residues.

Source material: blood. This TCR derives from a man aged 25 to 40 with Graves' ophthalmopathy. The rearrangement uses TRBV2 and TRBJ2-5; 7 nucleotides agree with TRBD1. This CDR3 reads CASSESETRGETQYF. The CDR3 nucleotides are TGTGCCAGCAGTGAGTCTGAGACCAGGGGGGAGACCCAGTACTTC.